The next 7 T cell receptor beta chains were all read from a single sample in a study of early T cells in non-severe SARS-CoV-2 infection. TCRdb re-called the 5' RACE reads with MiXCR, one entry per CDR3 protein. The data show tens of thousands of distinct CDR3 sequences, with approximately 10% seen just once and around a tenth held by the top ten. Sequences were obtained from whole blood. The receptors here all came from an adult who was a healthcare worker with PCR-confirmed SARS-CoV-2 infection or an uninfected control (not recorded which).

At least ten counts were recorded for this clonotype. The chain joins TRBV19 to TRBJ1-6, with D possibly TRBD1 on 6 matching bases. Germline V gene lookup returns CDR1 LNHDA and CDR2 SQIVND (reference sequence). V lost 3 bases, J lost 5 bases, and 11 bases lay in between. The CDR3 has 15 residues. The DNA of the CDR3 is TGTGCCAGTAGTATGACGGGGGCCGATAATTCACCCCTCCACTTT. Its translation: CASSMTGADNSPLHF.

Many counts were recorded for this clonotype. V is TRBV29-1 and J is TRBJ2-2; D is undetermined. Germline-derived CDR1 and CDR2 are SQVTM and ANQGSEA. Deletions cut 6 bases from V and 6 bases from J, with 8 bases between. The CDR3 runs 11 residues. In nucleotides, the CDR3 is TGCAGCGTCGCAGAGGCCGGGGAGCTGTTTTTT. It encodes CSVAEAGELFF.

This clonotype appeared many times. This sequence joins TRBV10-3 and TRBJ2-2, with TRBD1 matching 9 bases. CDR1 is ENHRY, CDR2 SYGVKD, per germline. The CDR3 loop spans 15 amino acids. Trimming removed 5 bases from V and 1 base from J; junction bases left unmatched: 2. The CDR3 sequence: CAISRQGENTGELFF. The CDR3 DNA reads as TGTGCCATCAGTAGACAGGGGGAGAACACCGGGGAGCTGTTTTTT.

The CDR3, as DNA: TGTGCCAGCAGGGAGGTTCGCGGGCAGCCCCAGCATTTT. Residues: CASREVRGQPQHF. J is TRBJ1-5 and V is TRBV12-3 or TRBV12-4; D call uncertain. CDR3 length equals 13 residues. V was clipped by 6 bases and J by 7 bases, with 13 bases between them.

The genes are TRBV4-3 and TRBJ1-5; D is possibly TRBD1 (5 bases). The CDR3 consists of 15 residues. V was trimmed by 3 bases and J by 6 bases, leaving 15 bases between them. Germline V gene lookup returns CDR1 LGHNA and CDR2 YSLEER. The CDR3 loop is CASSQFRAGGQPQHF. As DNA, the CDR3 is TGCGCCAGCAGCCAGTTCCGCGCGGGGGGTCAGCCCCAGCATTTT.

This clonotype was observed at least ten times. This chain's CDR3 is CASSGPSGGFTDTQYF. CDR3 DNA sequence: TGCGCCAGCAGTGGTCCTAGCGGGGGCTTCACAGATACGCAGTATTTT. The chain employs TRBV10-1 and TRBJ2-3; 10 nucleotides match TRBD2. CDR1 is WNHNN and CDR2 is SYGVQD in the germline V gene (reference sequence). The V gene end was trimmed by 4 bases and the J gene end by 2 bases; junction bases not matched to a gene: 6. This CDR3 has 16 residues.

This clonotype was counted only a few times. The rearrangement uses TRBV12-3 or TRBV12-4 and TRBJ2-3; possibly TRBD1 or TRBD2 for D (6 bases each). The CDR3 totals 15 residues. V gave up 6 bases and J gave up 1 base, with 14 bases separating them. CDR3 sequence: CASSRRRGGTDTQYF. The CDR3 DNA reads TGTGCCAGCAGCCGCAGGAGGGGGGGCACAGATACGCAGTATTTT.